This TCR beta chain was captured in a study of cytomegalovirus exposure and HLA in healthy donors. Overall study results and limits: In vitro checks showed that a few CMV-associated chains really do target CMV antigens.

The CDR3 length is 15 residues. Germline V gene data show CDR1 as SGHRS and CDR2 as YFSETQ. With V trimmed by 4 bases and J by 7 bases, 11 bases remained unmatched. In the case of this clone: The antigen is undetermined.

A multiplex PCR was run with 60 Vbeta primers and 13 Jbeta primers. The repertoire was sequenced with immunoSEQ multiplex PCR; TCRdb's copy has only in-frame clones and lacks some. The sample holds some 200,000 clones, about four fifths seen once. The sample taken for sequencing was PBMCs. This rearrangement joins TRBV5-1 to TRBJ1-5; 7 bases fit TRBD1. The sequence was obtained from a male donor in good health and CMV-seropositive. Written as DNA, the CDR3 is TGCGCCAGCAGCCCCGGTGGACAGGATAACCAGCCCCAGCATTTT. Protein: CASSPGGQDNQPQHF.